This TCR beta chain was sequenced in a study of T cells in Graves' hyperthyroidism and ophthalmopathy. There were TCR beta CDR3 regions amplified from RNA transcripts. The study used the HTBI primer set for a first-round RT-PCR of the TCR CDR3. A single record per CDR3 protein comes from TCRdb applying MiXCR to the multiplex PCR reads. This sample has approximately 570,000 distinct CDR3 sequences, with 20% found just once. Notes on the study in general: The model made its ophthalmopathy prediction, and onset followed a median about 6 months later.

Deletions cut 6 bases from V and 0 bases from J, with 10 bases between. The CDR3 totals 14 residues. Many counts were recorded for this clonotype. Its antigen remains unknown. The clonotype was recovered from a man in his forties with Graves' ophthalmopathy. The chain is built from TRBV12-3 or TRBV12-4 and TRBJ2-3; D is unclear. Sequences were obtained from blood. CDR3 sequence (DNA): TGTGCCAGCAGCTCGACCCGGAGCACAGATACGCAGTATTTT. Translation gives CASSSTRSTDTQYF.